This T cell receptor (beta chain) emerged from a study of identifying expanded T cells in peripheral blood. Generated by immunoSEQ multiplex PCR, the TCRdb table keeps only in-frame clones and is missing some. The sample includes under 70,000 clones, around 87% of them seen just once. Trimming left V 1 base short and J 1 base short, with 13 bases between. The germline V gene has CDR1 MNHEY and CDR2 SVGAGI. CDR3 length: 16 amino acids. The sample taken for sequencing was blood. The TCR originated in a person aged 18 to 75 in good health. This sequence joins TRBV6-5 and TRBJ1-1; D gene ambiguous. CDR3 sequence: CASSYLREVGNTEAFF. In DNA form, the CDR3 reads TGTGCCAGCAGTTACTTACGGGAGGTGGGGAACACTGAAGCTTTCTTT.